This T cell receptor (beta chain) was sequenced in a study of cytomegalovirus exposure and HLA in healthy donors. The length of the CDR3 is 16 residues. Trimming removed 3 bases from V and 9 bases from J; junction bases left unmatched: 7. Germline V CDR1 and CDR2: LGHNA, YSLEER. The primer mix had 60 Vbeta and 13 Jbeta primers. The assay was immunoSEQ multiplex PCR, and TCRdb's table has in-frame clones only and misses some. Here the sample spans 130,000 or so clones, 79% being singletons. Donors consisted of healthy bone marrow donors. In nominal health when sampled, donors likely had unrecorded immune exposures nonetheless. Details on this clone: Its matching antigen is unknown.

Notes on the study in general: With DRB1 most and HLA-C fewest, TCR association rates differed between HLA loci in a later analysis.

The V gene is TRBV4-3, the J gene TRBJ2-1; 14 bases map to TRBD2. Sequencing used PBMCs. The clonotype comes from a male donor in good health and CMV-seronegative. The CDR3: CASSQLTSGGAGEQFF. The CDR3 coding sequence is TGCGCCAGCAGCCAGCTGACTAGCGGGGGGGCAGGTGAGCAGTTCTTC.